Listed below are T cell receptor beta chains from one sample, sequenced in a study of neoadjuvant nivolumab and ipilimumab in lung cancer. The method was immunoSEQ multiplex PCR; TCRdb's version includes in-frame clones alone and lacks a portion of them. The sample contains 25,000 to 35,000 clones, roughly 90% of which appear only once. Here the sequenced sample was peripheral blood, taken after neoadjuvant nivolumab, alone or with ipilimumab, at or shortly before surgery. These TCRs come from an adult with non-small cell lung cancer. CDR3s include the opening cysteine and the closing phenylalanine or tryptophan. D genes are given only for firm matches. For some rows the clone size is stated as once, few or many, or as a class when expanded; others skip it.

TRBV5-4	TRBD2	TRBJ2-7	14	NA	CASSINSGAYEQYF	TGTGCCAGCAGCATAAATAGCGGGGCCTACGAGCAGTACTTC
TRBV29-1	NA	TRBJ1-1	12	NA	CSASTVNTEAFF	TGCAGCGCTTCGACAGTGAACACTGAAGCTTTCTTT
TRBV11-2	TRBD1	TRBJ2-7	15	NA	CASSRRTGGDYEQYF	TGTGCCAGCAGCCGCCGGACAGGGGGGGACTACGAGCAGTACTTC
TRBV15	NA	TRBJ2-1	17	NA	CATSRTLDQRSKNEQFF	TGTGCCACCAGCAGGACCTTGGACCAGCGATCTAAAAATGAGCAGTTCTTC
TRBV18	NA	TRBJ1-1	16	NA	CASSPRALQDNTEAFF	TGTGCCAGCTCACCACGGGCCCTACAGGACAACACTGAAGCTTTCTTT
TRBV6-1	NA	TRBJ2-4	11	few	CASDRGNIQYF	TGTGCCAGCGACCGAGGAAACATTCAGTACTTC
TRBV7-2	NA	TRBJ1-1	15	once	CASSFVSRVNTEAFF	TGTGCCAGCAGCTTTGTGAGTCGGGTCAACACTGAAGCTTTCTTT
TRBV6-1	TRBD2	TRBJ2-1	14	once	CASSEVLAGTGEFF	TGTGCCAGCAGTGAAGTTCTAGCGGGGACTGGCGAGTTCTTC
TRBV4-1	TRBD1	TRBJ2-7	16	NA	CASSQTDRDRATEQYF	TGCGCCAGCAGCCAAACCGACCGGGACAGGGCAACCGAGCAGTACTTC
TRBV5-1	TRBD2	TRBJ2-2	17	NA	CASSLAPSGIRSGELFF	TGCGCCAGCAGCTTGGCCCCTAGCGGGATTAGGAGCGGGGAGCTGTTTTTT
TRBV28	NA	TRBJ2-1	15	few	CASSLPTRTARGVFF	TGTGCCAGCAGTTTACCCACTCGGACAGCCCGGGGCGTCTTCTTC
TRBV19	TRBD1	TRBJ2-3	15	NA	CASSKGQENTDTQYF	TGTGCCAGTAGTAAGGGACAGGAAAACACAGATACGCAGTATTTT
TRBV7-3	TRBD2	TRBJ2-1	15	NA	CASSPFGREDNEQFF	TGTGCCAGCAGCCCCTTCGGGCGGGAGGACAATGAGCAGTTCTTC
TRBV7-9	NA	TRBJ2-5	12	NA	CADEEEGETQYF	TGTGCCGATGAGGAAGAGGGAGAGACCCAGTACTTC
TRBV5-1	NA	TRBJ1-2	13	NA	CASSRGDHYGYTF	TGCGCCAGCAGCCGGGGGGACCACTATGGCTACACCTTC
TRBV10-3	NA	TRBJ1-5	16	NA	CAISESGPLQGQPQHF	TGTGCCATCAGTGAGTCCGGGCCATTGCAGGGGCAGCCCCAGCATTTT
TRBV10-3	NA	TRBJ1-1	14	NA	CAISAPGGDTEAFF	TGTGCCATCAGTGCACCTGGCGGGGACACTGAAGCTTTCTTT
TRBV5-6	NA	TRBJ1-1	15	NA	CASSAGEAMNTEAFF	TGTGCCAGCAGCGCTGGAGAGGCGATGAACACTGAAGCTTTCTTT
TRBV6-1	NA	TRBJ2-1	19	NA	CASSEWGTGIVRVVYEQFF	TGTGCCAGCAGTGAATGGGGAACAGGGATAGTTCGAGTGGTTTATGAGCAGTTCTTC
TRBV11-2	NA	TRBJ1-2	14	NA	CASSRSGQLYGYTF	TGTGCCAGCAGCCGATCTGGACAGCTCTATGGCTACACCTTC
TRBV7-9	TRBD2	TRBJ2-7	14	NA	CASSSGLAAYEQYF	TGTGCCAGCAGCTCTGGACTAGCCGCCTACGAGCAGTACTTC
TRBV5-1	NA	TRBJ2-3	11	NA	CASGGGDTQYF	TGCGCCAGCGGTGGGGGAGATACGCAGTATTTT
TRBV7-2	TRBD2	TRBJ2-3	15	NA	CASSPRTSGRAAYYF	TGTGCCAGCAGCCCACGGACTAGCGGGAGGGCCGCGTACTATTTT
TRBV15	TRBD1	TRBJ2-7	15	NA	CATSRETGAIYEQYF	TGTGCCACCAGCAGAGAAACAGGGGCGATCTACGAGCAGTACTTC
TRBV5-1	NA	TRBJ2-5	19	NA	CASSLDCRRVRSKQETQYF	TGCGCCAGCAGCTTGGATTGTCGGAGGGTAAGATCGAAACAAGAGACCCAGTACTTC
TRBV5-4	NA	TRBJ1-2	13	NA	CASSEIGVAGYTF	TGTGCCAGCAGTGAAATAGGGGTAGCTGGCTACACCTTC
TRBV5-1	NA	TRBJ1-5	14	NA	CASSRGDSNQPQHF	TGCGCCAGCAGCCGCGGGGACAGCAATCAGCCCCAGCATTTT
TRBV7-3	NA	TRBJ2-7	14	NA	CASSLVSGDDEQYF	TGTGCCAGCAGCTTGGTGTCAGGGGACGACGAGCAGTACTTC
TRBV5-4	TRBD1	TRBJ1-1	16	NA	CASSLETRRQGAEAFF	TGTGCCAGCAGCTTGGAAACAAGGCGACAGGGGGCTGAAGCTTTCTTT
TRBV29-1	NA	TRBJ1-2	13	NA	CSVGVGANYGYTF	TGCAGCGTTGGGGTTGGGGCCAACTATGGCTACACCTTC
TRBV18	TRBD2	TRBJ2-1	16	NA	CASSPRTSGSRSEQFF	TGTGCCAGCTCACCAAGGACGAGCGGGAGTCGAAGTGAGCAGTTCTTC
TRBV5-1	TRBD1	TRBJ1-5	15	NA	CASSLLGGASQPQHF	TGCGCCAGCAGCTTGCTAGGGGGCGCTAGTCAGCCCCAGCATTTT
TRBV6-1	TRBD2	TRBJ2-3	15	NA	CASAGVAGSTDTQYF	TGTGCCAGTGCCGGGGTAGCGGGCAGCACAGATACGCAGTATTTT
TRBV7-9	NA	TRBJ2-3	13	once	CASSPEMSDTQYF	TGTGCCAGCAGCCCGGAAATGTCAGATACGCAGTATTTT
TRBV5-1	NA	TRBJ2-1	13	NA	CASSPDGYNEQFF	TGCGCCAGCAGCCCGGACGGATACAATGAGCAGTTCTTC
TRBV21-1	NA	TRBJ2-2	19	NA	CASSREGLAGFHGTGELFF	TGTGCCAGCAGCAGGGAGGGACTAGCGGGATTCCACGGGACCGGGGAGCTGTTTTTT
TRBV9	NA	TRBJ1-2	12	NA	CASSVTGYGYTF	TGTGCCAGCAGCGTCACAGGGTATGGCTACACCTTC
TRBV6-6	TRBD1	TRBJ1-2	13	NA	CASSYQGAGGYTF	TGTGCCAGCAGTTACCAGGGGGCTGGCGGCTACACCTTC
TRBV7-9	TRBD2	TRBJ2-1	16	NA	CASSLGSRPRRESAFF	TGTGCCAGCAGCTTAGGGTCTAGGCCGCGGCGGGAGTCGGCGTTCTTC
TRBV6-8	TRBD1	TRBJ2-5	15	NA	CASSPRDRVAETQYF	TGTGCCAGCAGTCCCCGGGACAGGGTAGCGGAGACCCAGTACTTC
TRBV28	NA	TRBJ1-5	15	NA	CASTTAELSNQPQHF	TGTGCCAGCACCACCGCGGAGCTCAGCAATCAGCCCCAGCATTTT
TRBV7-8	TRBD1	TRBJ2-7	14	NA	CASNKGTEPYEQYF	TGTGCCAGCAACAAAGGGACAGAGCCCTACGAGCAGTACTTC
TRBV5-4	TRBD2	TRBJ2-1	16	NA	CASSTGGTSGSLEQFF	TGTGCCAGCAGCACCGGTGGGACTAGCGGGTCTTTAGAGCAGTTCTTC
TRBV2	NA	TRBJ1-3	14	NA	CASSEEFSGNTIYF	TGTGCCAGCAGTGAAGAGTTCTCTGGAAACACCATATATTTT
TRBV7-2	NA	TRBJ1-2	13	NA	CASSPTPGDGYTF	TGTGCCAGCAGCCCCACCCCAGGGGATGGCTACACCTTC
TRBV29-1	NA	TRBJ2-7	18	NA	CSQAVEEVGSAVSYEQYF	TGCAGCCAAGCTGTGGAGGAAGTCGGGAGTGCAGTGAGCTACGAGCAGTACTTC
TRBV25-1	TRBD1	TRBJ2-1	14	NA	CASSERGRGSEQFF	TGTGCCAGCAGTGAAAGGGGCAGGGGGAGCGAGCAGTTCTTC
TRBV6-1	NA	TRBJ2-2	15	once	CASSDRINRPGELFF	TGTGCCAGCAGTGATCGAATAAACAGACCCGGGGAGCTGTTTTTT
TRBV6-5	NA	TRBJ1-1	13	NA	CASSWGANTEAFF	TGTGCCAGCAGTTGGGGGGCGAACACTGAAGCTTTCTTT
TRBV28	TRBD1	TRBJ2-2	15	NA	CASSLRGQITGELFF	TGTGCCAGCAGTTTGAGGGGACAGATCACCGGGGAGCTGTTTTTT
TRBV7-9	NA	TRBJ2-3	17	NA	CASSGSGPLGNADTQYF	TGTGCCAGCAGCGGATCGGGACCCCTGGGAAACGCAGATACGCAGTATTTT
TRBV7-9	NA	TRBJ2-3	12	NA	CASSSLVEMQYF	TGTGCCAGCAGCTCCCTAGTGGAAATGCAGTATTTT
TRBV6-5	NA	TRBJ1-5	15	NA	CASSYSGGLGQPQHF	TGTGCCAGCAGTTACTCGGGGGGTTTGGGGCAGCCCCAGCATTTT